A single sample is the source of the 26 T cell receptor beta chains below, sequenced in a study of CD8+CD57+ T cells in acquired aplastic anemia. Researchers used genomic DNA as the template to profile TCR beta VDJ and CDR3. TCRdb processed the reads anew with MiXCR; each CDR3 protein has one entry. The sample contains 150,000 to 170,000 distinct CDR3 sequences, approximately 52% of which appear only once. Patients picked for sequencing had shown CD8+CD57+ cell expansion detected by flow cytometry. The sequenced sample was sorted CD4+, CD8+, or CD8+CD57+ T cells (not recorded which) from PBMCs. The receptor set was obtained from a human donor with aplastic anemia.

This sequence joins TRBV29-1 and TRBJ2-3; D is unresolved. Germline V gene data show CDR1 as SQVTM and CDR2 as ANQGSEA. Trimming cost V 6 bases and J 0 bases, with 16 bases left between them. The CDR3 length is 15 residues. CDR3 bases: TGCAGCGTAGTGCGTCTAGATACTAGCACAGATACGCAGTATTTT. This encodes CSVVRLDTSTDTQYF.

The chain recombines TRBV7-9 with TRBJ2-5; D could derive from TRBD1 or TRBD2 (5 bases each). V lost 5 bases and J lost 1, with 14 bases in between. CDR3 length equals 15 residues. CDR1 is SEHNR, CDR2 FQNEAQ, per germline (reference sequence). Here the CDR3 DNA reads TGTGCCAGCAGCCCCGCCGGGGCGGGCCAAGAGACCCAGTACTTC. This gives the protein CASSPAGAGQETQYF. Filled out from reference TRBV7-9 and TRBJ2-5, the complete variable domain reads DTGVSQNPRHKITKRGQNVTFRCDPISEHNRLYWYRQTLGQGPEFLTYFQNEAQLEKSRLLSDRFSAERPKGSFSTLEIQRTEQGDSAMYLCASSPAGAGQETQYFGPGTRLLVL.

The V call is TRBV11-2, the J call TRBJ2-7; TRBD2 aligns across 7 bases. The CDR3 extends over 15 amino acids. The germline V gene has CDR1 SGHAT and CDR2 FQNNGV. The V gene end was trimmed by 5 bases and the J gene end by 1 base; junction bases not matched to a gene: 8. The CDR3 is CASSQIQAGSYEQYF. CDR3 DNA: TGTGCCAGCAGCCAGATTCAAGCGGGATCCTACGAGCAGTACTTC.

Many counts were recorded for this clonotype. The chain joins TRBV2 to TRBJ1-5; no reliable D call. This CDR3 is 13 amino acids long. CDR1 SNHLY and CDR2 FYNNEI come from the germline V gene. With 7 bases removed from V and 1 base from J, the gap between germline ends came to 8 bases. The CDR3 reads CASTQESNQPQHF. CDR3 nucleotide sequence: TGTGCCAGCACGCAGGAGAGCAATCAGCCCCAGCATTTT.

DNA of the CDR3: TGCAGTGCTAGCGCCGCTAATCAGCCCCATGGCTACACCTTC. Its translation is CSASAANQPHGYTF. The V gene is TRBV20-1, the J gene TRBJ1-2; D gene uncertain. The length of the CDR3 is 14 residues. The germline V gene encodes CDR1 DFQATT and CDR2 SNEGSKA (reference sequence). Trimming cost V 3 bases and J 6 bases, with 17 bases left between them.

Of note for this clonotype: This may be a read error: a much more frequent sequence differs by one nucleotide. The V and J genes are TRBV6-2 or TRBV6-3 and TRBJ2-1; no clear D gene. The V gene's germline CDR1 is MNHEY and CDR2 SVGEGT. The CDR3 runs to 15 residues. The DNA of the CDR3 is TGTGCCAGCAGTTACCTGGGTAGCTCCTACAGTGAGCAGTTCTTC. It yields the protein CASSYLGSSYSEQFF.

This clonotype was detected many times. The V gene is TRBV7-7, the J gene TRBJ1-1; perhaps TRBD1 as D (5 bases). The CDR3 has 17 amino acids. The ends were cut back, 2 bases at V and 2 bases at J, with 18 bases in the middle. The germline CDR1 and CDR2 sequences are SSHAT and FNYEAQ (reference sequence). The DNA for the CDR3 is TGTGCCAGCAGCTTATGTCCTAGATCGGGGCCTAACACTGAAGCTTTCTTT. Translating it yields CASSLCPRSGPNTEAFF. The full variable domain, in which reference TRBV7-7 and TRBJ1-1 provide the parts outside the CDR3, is GAGVSQSPRYKVTKRGQDVTLRCDPISSHATLYWYQQALGQGPEFLTYFNYEAQPDKSGLPSDRFSAERPEGSISTLTIQRTEQRDSAMYRCASSLCPRSGPNTEAFFGQGTRLTVV.

Written as DNA, the CDR3 is TGTGCCAGCAGTGACCGATGGGGGATGAACACTGAAGCTTTCTTT. This sequence encodes CASSDRWGMNTEAFF. V is TRBV6-1 and J is TRBJ1-1, with D possibly matching TRBD1 (5 bases). This CDR3 is 15 amino acids long. Per germline, CDR1 MNHNS and CDR2 SASEGT. Trimming pared 3 bases from V and 0 bases from J, leaving 11 bases between.

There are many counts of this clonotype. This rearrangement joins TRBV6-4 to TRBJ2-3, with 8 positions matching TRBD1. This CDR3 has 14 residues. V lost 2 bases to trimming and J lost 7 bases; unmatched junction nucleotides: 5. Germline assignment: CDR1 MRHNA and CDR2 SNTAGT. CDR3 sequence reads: CASSDGQGGNTQYF. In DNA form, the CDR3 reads TGTGCCAGCAGTGACGGACAGGGTGGGAATACGCAGTATTTT.

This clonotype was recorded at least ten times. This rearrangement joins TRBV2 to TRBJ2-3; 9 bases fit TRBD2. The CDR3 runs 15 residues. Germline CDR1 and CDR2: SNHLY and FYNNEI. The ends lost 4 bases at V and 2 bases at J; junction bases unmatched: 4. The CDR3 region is CASSATSGYTDTQYF. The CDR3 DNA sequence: TGTGCCAGCAGTGCGACTAGCGGATACACAGATACGCAGTATTTT.

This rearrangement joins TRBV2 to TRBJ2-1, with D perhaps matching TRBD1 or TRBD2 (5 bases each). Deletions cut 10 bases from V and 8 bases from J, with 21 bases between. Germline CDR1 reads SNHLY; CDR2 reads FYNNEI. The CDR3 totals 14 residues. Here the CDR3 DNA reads TGTGCCATCCGCCGTCAGACCTTGGGGGATGAGCAGTTCTTC. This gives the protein CAIRRQTLGDEQFF. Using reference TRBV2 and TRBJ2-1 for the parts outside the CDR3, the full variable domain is EPEVTQTPSHQVTQMGQEVILRCVPISNHLYFYWYRQILGQKVEFLVSFYNNEISEKSEIFDDQFSVERPDGSNFTLKIRSTKLEDSAMYFCAIRRQTLGDEQFFGPGTRLTVL.

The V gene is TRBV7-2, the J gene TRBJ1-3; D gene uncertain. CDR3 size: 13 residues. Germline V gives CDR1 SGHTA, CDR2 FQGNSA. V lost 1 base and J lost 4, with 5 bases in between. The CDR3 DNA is TGTGCCAGCAGCTTAGTGAAGGGAAACACCATATATTTT. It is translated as CASSLVKGNTIYF.

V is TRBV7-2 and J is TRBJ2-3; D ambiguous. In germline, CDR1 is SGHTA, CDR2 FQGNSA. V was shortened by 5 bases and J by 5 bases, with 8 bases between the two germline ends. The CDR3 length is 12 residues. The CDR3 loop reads CASSQIKDTQYF. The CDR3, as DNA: TGTGCCAGCAGCCAGATAAAAGATACGCAGTATTTT.

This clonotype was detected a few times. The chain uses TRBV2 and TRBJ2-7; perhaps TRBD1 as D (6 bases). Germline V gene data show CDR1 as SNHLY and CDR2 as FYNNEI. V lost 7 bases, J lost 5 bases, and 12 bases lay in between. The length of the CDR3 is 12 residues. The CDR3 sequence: CASTATGNEQYF. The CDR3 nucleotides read TGTGCCAGCACCGCCACAGGGAACGAGCAGTACTTC. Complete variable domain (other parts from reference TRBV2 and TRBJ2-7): EPEVTQTPSHQVTQMGQEVILRCVPISNHLYFYWYRQILGQKVEFLVSFYNNEISEKSEIFDDQFSVERPDGSNFTLKIRSTKLEDSAMYFCASTATGNEQYFGPGTRLTVT.

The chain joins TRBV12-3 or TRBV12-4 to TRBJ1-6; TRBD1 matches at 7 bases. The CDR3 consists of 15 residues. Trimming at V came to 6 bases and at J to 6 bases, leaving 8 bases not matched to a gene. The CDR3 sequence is CASSHNRGGNSPLHF. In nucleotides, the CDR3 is TGTGCCAGCAGCCACAACAGGGGTGGTAATTCACCCCTCCACTTT.

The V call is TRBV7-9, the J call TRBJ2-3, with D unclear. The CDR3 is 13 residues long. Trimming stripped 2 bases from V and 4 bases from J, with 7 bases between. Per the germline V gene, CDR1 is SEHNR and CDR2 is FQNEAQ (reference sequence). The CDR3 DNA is TGTGCCAGCAGCTTACTTGATTCAGATACGCAGTATTTT. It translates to CASSLLDSDTQYF.

CDR3 DNA: TGTGCCAGCAGCTTAGGACAGCCGGGGGATGAGCAGTTCTTC. This encodes CASSLGQPGDEQFF. The chain recombines TRBV7-6 with TRBJ2-1; tentatively, D is TRBD2 (6 bases). The germline V and J ends were trimmed by 1 base and 8 bases, with 12 bases remaining between them. The CDR3 consists of 14 residues. The germline CDR1 and CDR2 sequences are SGHVS and FNYEAQ.

The CDR3 DNA sequence: TGTGCCAGCAGCGGCAGGGCGGTAGCTTTCTTT. It specifies CASSGRAVAFF. The rearrangement joins TRBV7-2 to TRBJ1-1, with a possible D match to TRBD1 (5 bases). Deletions cut 5 bases from V and 10 bases from J, with 11 bases between. Germline CDR1 is SGHTA and CDR2 is FQGNSA. The CDR3 has 11 residues.

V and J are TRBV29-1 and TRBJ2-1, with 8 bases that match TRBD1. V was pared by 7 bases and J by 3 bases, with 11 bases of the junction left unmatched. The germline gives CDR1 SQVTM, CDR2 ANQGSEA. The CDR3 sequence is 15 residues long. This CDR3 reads CSADAGTGVYNEQFF. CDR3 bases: TGCAGCGCCGACGCCGGGACAGGAGTCTACAATGAGCAGTTCTTC.

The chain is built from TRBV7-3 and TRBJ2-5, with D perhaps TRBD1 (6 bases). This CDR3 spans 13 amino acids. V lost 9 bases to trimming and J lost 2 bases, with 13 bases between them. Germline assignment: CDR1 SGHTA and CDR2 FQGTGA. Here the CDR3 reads CASRGRGQETQYF. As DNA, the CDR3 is TGTGCCAGTAGAGGAAGGGGGCAAGAGACCCAGTACTTC.

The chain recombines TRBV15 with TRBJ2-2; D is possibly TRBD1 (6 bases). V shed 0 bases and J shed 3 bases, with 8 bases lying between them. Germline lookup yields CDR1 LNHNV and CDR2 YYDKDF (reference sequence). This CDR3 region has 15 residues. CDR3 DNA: TGTGCCACCAGCAGAGACAGGGGCGACACCGGGGAGCTGTTTTTT. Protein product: CATSRDRGDTGELFF.

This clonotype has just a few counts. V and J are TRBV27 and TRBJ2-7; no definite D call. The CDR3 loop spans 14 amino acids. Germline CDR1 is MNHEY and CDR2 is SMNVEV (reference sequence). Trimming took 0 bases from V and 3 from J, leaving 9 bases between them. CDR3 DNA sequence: TGTGCCAGCAGTTTATCTGGGCAGTTCTACGAGCAGTACTTC. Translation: CASSLSGQFYEQYF.

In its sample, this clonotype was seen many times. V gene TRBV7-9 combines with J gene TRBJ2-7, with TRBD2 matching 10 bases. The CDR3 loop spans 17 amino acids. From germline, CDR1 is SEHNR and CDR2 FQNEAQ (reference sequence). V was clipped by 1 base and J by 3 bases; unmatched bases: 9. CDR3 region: CASSLVSSGGPNYEQYF. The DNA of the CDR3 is TGTGCCAGCAGCTTAGTGTCTAGCGGGGGCCCCAACTACGAGCAGTACTTC.

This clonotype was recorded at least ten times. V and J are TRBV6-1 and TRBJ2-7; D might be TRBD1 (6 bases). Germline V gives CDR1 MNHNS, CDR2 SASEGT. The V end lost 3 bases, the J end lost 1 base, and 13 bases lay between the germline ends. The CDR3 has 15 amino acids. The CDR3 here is CASSEGRGASYEQYF. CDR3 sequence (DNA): TGTGCCAGCAGTGAGGGCAGGGGCGCTTCCTACGAGCAGTACTTC.

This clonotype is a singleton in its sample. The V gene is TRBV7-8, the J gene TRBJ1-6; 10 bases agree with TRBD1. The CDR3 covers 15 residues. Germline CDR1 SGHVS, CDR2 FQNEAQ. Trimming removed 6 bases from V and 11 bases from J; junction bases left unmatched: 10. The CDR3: CASSLRGQGETPLHF. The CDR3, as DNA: TGTGCCAGCAGTTTAAGAGGACAGGGGGAGACACCCCTCCACTTT.

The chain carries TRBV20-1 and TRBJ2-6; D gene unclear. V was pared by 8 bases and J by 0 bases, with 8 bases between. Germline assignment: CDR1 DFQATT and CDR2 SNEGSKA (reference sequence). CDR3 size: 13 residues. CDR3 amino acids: CSYGDSGANVLTF. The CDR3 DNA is TGCAGTTACGGAGACTCTGGGGCCAACGTCCTGACTTTC.